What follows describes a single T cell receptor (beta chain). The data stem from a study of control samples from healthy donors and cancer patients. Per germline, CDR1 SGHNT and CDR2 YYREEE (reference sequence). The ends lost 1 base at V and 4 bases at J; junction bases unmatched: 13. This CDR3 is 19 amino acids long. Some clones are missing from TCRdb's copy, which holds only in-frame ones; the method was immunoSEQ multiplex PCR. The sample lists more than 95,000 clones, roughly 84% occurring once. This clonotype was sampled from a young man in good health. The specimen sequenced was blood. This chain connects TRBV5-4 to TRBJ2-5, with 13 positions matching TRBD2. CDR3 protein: CASSLSTGTSGTRRETQYF. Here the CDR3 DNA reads TGTGCCAGCAGCTTGTCTACCGGGACTAGCGGGACCCGCCGAGAGACCCAGTACTTC.